This T cell receptor (beta chain) was documented in a study of shared clonotypes between healthy human individuals. Trimming removed 2 bases from V and 6 bases from J; junction bases left unmatched: 19. Germline V CDR1 and CDR2: SGHVS, FNYEAQ. This CDR3 comprises 19 residues. Deep was the level used in running the assay. Sequencing used immunoSEQ multiplex PCR; TCRdb keeps in-frame clones, though not all of them. The table has around 450,000 clones, more than 75% seen once; the top ten hold roughly 13%. This receptor was identified in a woman in her forties in good health. Some clones in this sample may be carry-over from other donors' samples. Material: PBMCs. The chain joins TRBV7-6 to TRBJ2-1, with TRBD2 identical over 7 bases. In DNA, the CDR3 is TGTGCCAGCAGCTTAATGAGTCAGGGAAGGAGCGGGATGGGCAATGAGCAGTTCTTC. This sequence encodes CASSLMSQGRSGMGNEQFF.